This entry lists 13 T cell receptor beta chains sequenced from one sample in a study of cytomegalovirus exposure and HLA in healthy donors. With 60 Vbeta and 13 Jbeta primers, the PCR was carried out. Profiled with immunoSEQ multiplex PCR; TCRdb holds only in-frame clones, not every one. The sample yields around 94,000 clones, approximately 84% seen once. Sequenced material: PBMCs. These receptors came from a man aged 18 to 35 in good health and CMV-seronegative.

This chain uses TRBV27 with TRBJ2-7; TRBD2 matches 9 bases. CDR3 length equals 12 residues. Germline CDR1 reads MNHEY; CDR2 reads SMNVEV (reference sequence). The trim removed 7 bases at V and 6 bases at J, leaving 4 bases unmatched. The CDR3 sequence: CASIGTSREQYF. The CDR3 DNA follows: TGTGCCAGCATCGGGACTAGCCGCGAGCAGTACTTC.

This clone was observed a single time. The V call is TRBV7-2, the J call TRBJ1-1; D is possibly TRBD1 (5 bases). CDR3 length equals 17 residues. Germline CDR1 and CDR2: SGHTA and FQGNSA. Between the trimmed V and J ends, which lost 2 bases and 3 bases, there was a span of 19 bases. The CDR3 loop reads CASSLSAVGWGDTEAFF. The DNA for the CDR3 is TGTGCCAGCAGCTTAAGTGCAGTTGGGTGGGGGGACACTGAAGCTTTCTTT. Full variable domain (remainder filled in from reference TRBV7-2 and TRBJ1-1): GAGVSQSPSNKVTEKGKDVELRCDPISGHTALYWYRQSLGQGLEFLIYFQGNSAPDKSGLPSDRFSAERTGGSVSTLTIQRTQQEDSAVYLCASSLSAVGWGDTEAFFGQGTRLTVV.

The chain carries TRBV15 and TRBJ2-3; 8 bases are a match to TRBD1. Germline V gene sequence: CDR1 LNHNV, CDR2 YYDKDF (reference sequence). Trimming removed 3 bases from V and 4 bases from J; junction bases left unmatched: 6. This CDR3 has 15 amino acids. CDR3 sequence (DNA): TGTGCCACCAGCAGGACAGGGGAAGTTCCAGATACGCAGTATTTT. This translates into CATSRTGEVPDTQYF.

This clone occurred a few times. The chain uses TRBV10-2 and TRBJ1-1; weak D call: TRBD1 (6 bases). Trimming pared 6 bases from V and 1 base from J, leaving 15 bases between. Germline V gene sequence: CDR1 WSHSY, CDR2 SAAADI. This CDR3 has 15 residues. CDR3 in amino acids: CASRGRGGGNTEAFF. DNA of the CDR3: TGCGCCAGCAGGGGGCGAGGGGGGGGGAACACTGAAGCTTTCTTT.

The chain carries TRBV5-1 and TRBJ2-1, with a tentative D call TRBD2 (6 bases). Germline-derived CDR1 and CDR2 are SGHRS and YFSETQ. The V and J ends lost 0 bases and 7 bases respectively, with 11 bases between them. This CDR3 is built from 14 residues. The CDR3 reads CASSLGDWKNEQFF. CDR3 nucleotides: TGCGCCAGCAGCTTGGGGGACTGGAAGAATGAGCAGTTCTTC.

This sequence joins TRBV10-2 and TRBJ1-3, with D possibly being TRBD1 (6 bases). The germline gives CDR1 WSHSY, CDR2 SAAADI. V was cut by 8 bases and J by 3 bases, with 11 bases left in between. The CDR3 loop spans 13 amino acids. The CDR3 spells CASQQGGGNTIYF. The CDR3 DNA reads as TGCGCCAGCCAACAGGGTGGTGGAAACACCATATATTTT.

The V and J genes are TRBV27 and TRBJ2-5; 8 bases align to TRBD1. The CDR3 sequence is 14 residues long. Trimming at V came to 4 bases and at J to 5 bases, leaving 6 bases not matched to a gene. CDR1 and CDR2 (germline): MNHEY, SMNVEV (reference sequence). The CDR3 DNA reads TGTGCCAGCAGTTCCCAGGGGGCGTGGGAGACCCAGTACTTC. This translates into CASSSQGAWETQYF.

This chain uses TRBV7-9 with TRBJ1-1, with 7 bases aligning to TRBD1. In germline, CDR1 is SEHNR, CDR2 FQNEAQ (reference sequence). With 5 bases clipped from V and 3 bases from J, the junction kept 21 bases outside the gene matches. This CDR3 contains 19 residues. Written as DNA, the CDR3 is TGTGCCAGCAGCCCCACCGGGCCAGATCGACAGGGATGGGACACTGAAGCTTTCTTT. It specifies CASSPTGPDRQGWDTEAFF. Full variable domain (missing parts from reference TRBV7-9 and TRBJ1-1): DTGVSQNPRHKITKRGQNVTFRCDPISEHNRLYWYRQTLGQGPEFLTYFQNEAQLEKSRLLSDRFSAERPKGSFSTLEIQRTEQGDSAMYLCASSPTGPDRQGWDTEAFFGQGTRLTVV.

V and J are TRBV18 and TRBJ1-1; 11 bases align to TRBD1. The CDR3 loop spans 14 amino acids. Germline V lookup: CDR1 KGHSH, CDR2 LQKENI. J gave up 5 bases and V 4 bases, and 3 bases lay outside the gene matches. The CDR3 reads CASSRGTGGTEAFF. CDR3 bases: TGTGCCAGCTCACGCGGGACAGGGGGAACTGAAGCTTTCTTT.

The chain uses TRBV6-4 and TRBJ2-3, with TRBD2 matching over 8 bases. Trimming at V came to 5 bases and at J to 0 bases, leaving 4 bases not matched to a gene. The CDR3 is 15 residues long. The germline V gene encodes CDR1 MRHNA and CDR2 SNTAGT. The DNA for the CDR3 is TGTGCCAGCAGTCCCGTAGCGGGAAGCACAGATACGCAGTATTTT. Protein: CASSPVAGSTDTQYF.

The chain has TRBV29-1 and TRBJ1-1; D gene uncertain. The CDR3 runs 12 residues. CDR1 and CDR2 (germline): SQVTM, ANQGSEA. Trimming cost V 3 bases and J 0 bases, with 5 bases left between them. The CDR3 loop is CSVESVNTEAFF. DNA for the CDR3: TGCAGCGTTGAGTCAGTGAACACTGAAGCTTTCTTT.

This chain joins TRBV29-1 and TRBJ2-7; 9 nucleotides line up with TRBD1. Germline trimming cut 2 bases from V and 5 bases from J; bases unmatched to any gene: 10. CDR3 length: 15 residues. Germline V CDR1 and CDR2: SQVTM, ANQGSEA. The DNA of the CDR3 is TGCAGCGTTGAAATATTGAAGGACAGGGGTGACGAGCAGTACTTC. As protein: CSVEILKDRGDEQYF.

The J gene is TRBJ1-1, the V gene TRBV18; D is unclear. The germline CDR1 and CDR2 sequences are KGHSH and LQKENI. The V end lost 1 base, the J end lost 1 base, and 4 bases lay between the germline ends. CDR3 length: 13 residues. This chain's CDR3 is CASSPLRNTEAFF. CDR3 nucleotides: TGTGCCAGCTCACCACTGAGGAACACTGAAGCTTTCTTT.